This TCR beta chain was identified during a study of T cell changes during pregnancy in multiple sclerosis (dated by TCRdb to the late 2010s). About the investigation overall: Changes in the T cell repertoire over the course of pregnancy were examined in this study in women with multiple sclerosis.

Between the V and J ends, shortened by 0 bases and 4 bases respectively, the junction contains 10 bases. In the germline V gene, CDR1 corresponds to MNHNS and CDR2 to SASEGT. From the cysteine through the phenylalanine, the CDR3 covers 14 amino acids. The only DNA kept is the CDR3, 42 bases in frame from the first base. Comments on this clone: Its antigen target is currently unknown. Per-base quality was not reported, and no clone a single base away is much larger than it.

Receptor libraries were prepared by the immunoSEQ multiplex PCR assay. TCRdb carries this immuneACCESS record with in-frame sequences only. Its versions omit some clonotypes, under half of them owing to an unresolved V gene in the studies checked, with the rest unexplained. The table for this sample lists under 70,000 clones; 75% to 95% of them were counted only once. Clones ranked in the top ten supply around 2.4% of the sample. The sample was peripheral blood, taken in the third trimester of pregnancy. In this chain, TRBV6-1 is recombined with TRBJ2-7; the best D guess is TRBD2, with 6 bases matching. This receptor was taken from a female donor in good health, enrolled as a control in a pregnancy study. The CDR3 protein: CASSEARGGYEQYF. The sequence in DNA is TGTGCCAGCAGTGAAGCAAGGGGAGGATACGAGCAGTACTTC.